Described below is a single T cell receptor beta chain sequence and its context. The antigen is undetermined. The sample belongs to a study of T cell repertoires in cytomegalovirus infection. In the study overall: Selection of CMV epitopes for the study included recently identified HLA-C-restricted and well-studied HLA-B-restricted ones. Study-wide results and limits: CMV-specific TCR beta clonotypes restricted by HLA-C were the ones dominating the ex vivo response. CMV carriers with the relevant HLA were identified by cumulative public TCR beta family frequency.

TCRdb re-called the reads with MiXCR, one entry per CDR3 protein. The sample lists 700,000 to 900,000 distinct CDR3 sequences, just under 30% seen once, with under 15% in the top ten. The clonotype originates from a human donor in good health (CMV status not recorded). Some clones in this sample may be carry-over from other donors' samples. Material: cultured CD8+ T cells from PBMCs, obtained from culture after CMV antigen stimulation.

CDR3 coding DNA: TGTGCCAGCAGCTCAGGTGCCAACGGGAACATTCAGTACTTC. This gives the protein CASSSGANGNIQYF. The rearrangement links TRBV7-9 to TRBJ2-4; D unclear. This CDR3 has 14 residues. V was cut by 4 bases and J by 7 bases, with 14 bases left in between. The germline gives CDR1 SEHNR, CDR2 FQNEAQ (reference sequence). The full variable domain, its missing parts supplied by reference TRBV7-9 and TRBJ2-4, is DTGVSQNPRHKITKRGQNVTFRCDPISEHNRLYWYRQTLGQGPEFLTYFQNEAQLEKSRLLSDRFSAERPKGSFSTLEIQRTEQGDSAMYLCASSSGANGNIQYFGAGTRLSVL.